Following are 32 T cell receptor beta chains from one sample sequenced in a study of CD8 T cells in Susac syndrome (dated by TCRdb to about 2019). Libraries were prepared through the immunoSEQ multiplex PCR assay. RNA was extracted with the RNeasy kit and about 0.5 to 1 ug was reverse transcribed using random hexamers. TCRdb cleaned the public reads at Q25 with fastp, built clones with MiXCR and kept in-frame beta chains. Rows merge per CDR3 protein into single entries with the most common DNA and genes. Recorded for this sample are approximately 110,000 distinct CDR3 sequences; approximately 95% of them occurred a single time. The ten largest account for roughly 0.33% of the sample. The sequenced material came from CD8+ T cells from PBMCs. The receptors stem from a human donor with multiple sclerosis.

The chain joins TRBV29-1 to TRBJ1-1; D remains ambiguous. CDR1 SQVTM and CDR2 ANQGSEA come from the germline V gene. This CDR3 is 13 amino acids long. Deletions cut 4 bases from V and 1 base from J, with 10 bases between. The CDR3 DNA is TGCAGCGTTGCATGGGGAGGGAACACTGAAGCTTTCTTT. This sequence encodes CSVAWGGNTEAFF.

The V call is TRBV12-3 or TRBV12-4, the J call TRBJ1-5; D call uncertain. Trimming stripped 5 bases from V and 0 bases from J, with 8 bases between. This CDR3 is built from 14 residues. DNA of the CDR3: TGTGCCAGCAGTACCACCCATAGCAATCAGCCCCAGCATTTT. Protein sequence: CASSTTHSNQPQHF.

The rearrangement links TRBV5-1 to TRBJ2-1; 9 bases fit TRBD1. Germline CDR1 and CDR2: SGHRS and YFSETQ. Trimming at V came to 3 bases and at J to 5 bases, leaving 3 bases not matched to a gene. The CDR3 extends over 14 amino acids. The CDR3 here is CASSSGTGNNEQFF. CDR3 in DNA: TGCGCCAGCAGCTCCGGGACAGGGAACAATGAGCAGTTCTTC.

CDR3 nucleotides: TGCAGTGCTAGAGAATTAACCCTGGTGTTTGCAGGTTCACCCCTCCACTTT. Its protein is CSARELTLVFAGSPLHF. J is TRBJ1-6 and V is TRBV20-1, with D hard to call. V lost 0 bases, J lost 9 bases, and 21 bases lay in between. This CDR3 comprises 17 residues. Germline V gene data show CDR1 as DFQATT and CDR2 as SNEGSKA (reference sequence).

This chain uses TRBV4-2 with TRBJ2-1; 11 nucleotides line up with TRBD2. This CDR3 has 15 amino acids. The V and J ends lost 0 bases and 7 bases, in that order; junction bases with no gene match: 2. Germline V CDR1 and CDR2: LGHNA, YNFKEQ. CDR3 sequence: CASSQELAGANEQFF. The CDR3, as DNA: TGTGCCAGCAGCCAAGAACTAGCGGGAGCGAATGAGCAGTTCTTC.

This sequence joins TRBV28 and TRBJ1-2; possible D gene TRBD1, 5 bases. Germline V gives CDR1 MDHEN, CDR2 SYDVKM. This CDR3 comprises 14 residues. The V and J ends lost 5 bases and 8 bases respectively, with 18 bases between them. The CDR3 is CASSPRGDRWGYTF. The CDR3 DNA is TGTGCCAGCAGTCCAAGGGGAGACCGATGGGGCTACACCTTC.

This chain connects TRBV5-1 to TRBJ1-5; D gene ambiguous. The CDR3 has 15 amino acids. Trimming removed 4 bases from V and 3 bases from J, with 14 bases in between. Germline V lookup: CDR1 SGHRS, CDR2 YFSETQ. Here the CDR3 reads CASSLLPGINQPQHF. The CDR3 region has the DNA TGCGCCAGCAGCCTCCTTCCGGGAATCAATCAGCCCCAGCATTTT.

The chain recombines TRBV12-3 or TRBV12-4 with TRBJ2-1; no clear D gene. The CDR3 has 13 residues. V lost 0 bases, J lost 6 bases, and 6 bases lay in between. CDR3 nucleotide sequence: TGTGCCAGCAGTTTAGCGCTATTCAATGAGCAGTTCTTC. It specifies CASSLALFNEQFF.

This clonotype occurred once. The chain joins TRBV6-1 to TRBJ2-1; D is uncertain. The CDR3 runs to 13 residues. Germline V gene lookup returns CDR1 MNHNS and CDR2 SASEGT. V dropped 6 bases and J dropped 5 bases, with 11 bases sitting between them. The CDR3 here is CASSLRLNNEQFF. DNA of the CDR3: TGTGCCAGCAGCCTTAGACTGAACAATGAGCAGTTCTTC.

The rearrangement uses TRBV7-8 and TRBJ2-1, with 10 positions matching TRBD2. CDR3 length equals 13 residues. The germline V gene encodes CDR1 SGHVS and CDR2 FQNEAQ. J was trimmed by 10 bases and V by 5 bases; bases with no gene match: 5. The DNA for the CDR3 is TGTGCCAGCAGCATTAGCGGGGGGAGCGAGCAGTTCTTC. It specifies CASSISGGSEQFF.

The V and J genes are TRBV7-9 and TRBJ1-1, with 8 bases aligning to TRBD1. CDR1 is SEHNR and CDR2 is FQNEAQ in the germline V gene (reference sequence). Trimming cost V 4 bases and J 1 base; bases outside gene matches: 2. The CDR3 is 14 residues long. CDR3: CASSSGGRNTEAFF. The DNA for the CDR3 is TGTGCCAGCAGCTCAGGGGGCAGGAACACTGAAGCTTTCTTT.

The CDR3 reads CASSFWDRVVDEQFF. CDR3 nucleotides: TGCGCCAGCAGCTTCTGGGACAGGGTAGTCGATGAGCAGTTCTTC. This chain joins TRBV5-1 and TRBJ2-1; 9 bases are a match to TRBD1. V dropped 2 bases and J dropped 8; count of bases not matched to a gene: 8. CDR3 size: 15 residues. CDR1 SGHRS and CDR2 YFSETQ come from the germline V gene. Full variable domain (outside the CDR3, taken from reference TRBV5-1 and TRBJ2-1): KAGVTQTPRYLIKTRGQQVTLSCSPISGHRSVSWYQQTPGQGLQFLFEYFSETQRNKGNFPGRFSGRQFSNSRSEMNVSTLELGDSALYLCASSFWDRVVDEQFFGPGTRLTVL.

The chain employs TRBV19 and TRBJ2-7; D is unclear. Trimming cost V 4 bases and J 7 bases, with 5 bases left between them. Germline CDR1 LNHDA, CDR2 SQIVND (reference sequence). The CDR3 length is 10 residues. The chain's CDR3 is CASSTREQYV. The CDR3 DNA reads as TGTGCCAGTAGTACTAGGGAGCAGTACGTC.

The genes are TRBV5-1 and TRBJ2-5; 13 positions match TRBD2. The length of the CDR3 is 17 residues. Germline V gene lookup returns CDR1 SGHRS and CDR2 YFSETQ. V was pared by 1 base and J by 4 bases, with 7 bases of the junction left unmatched. The CDR3 DNA follows: TGCGCCAGCAGCTTGTGGACTAGCGGGAGTAGGGGAGAGACCCAGTACTTC. Residues: CASSLWTSGSRGETQYF.

The J gene is TRBJ1-5, the V gene TRBV9; D gene unclear. Trimming removed 0 bases at V and 3 bases at J, with 7 bases between. The germline CDR1 and CDR2 sequences are SGDLS and YYNGEE. This CDR3 spans 14 amino acids. For the CDR3, the DNA is TGTGCCAGCAGCGTAGGAGCCTACAATCAGCCCCAGCATTTT. It yields the protein CASSVGAYNQPQHF.

In this sample, this clonotype turned up a few times. The J gene is TRBJ2-7, the V gene TRBV7-9, with D perhaps assigned TRBD1 or TRBD2 (5 bases each). This CDR3 spans 13 amino acids. Trimming stripped 10 bases from V and 1 base from J, with 14 bases between. Germline V gene lookup returns CDR1 SEHNR and CDR2 FQNEAQ (reference sequence). CDR3 bases: TGTGCCAATGCCGGGACGGATTCCTACGAGCAGTACTTC. Its protein product is CANAGTDSYEQYF.

The J gene is TRBJ1-2, the V gene TRBV30; 8 bases line up with TRBD1. In germline, CDR1 is GTSNPN, CDR2 SVGIG (reference sequence). This CDR3 contains 12 residues. After removal of 8 bases from V and 8 bases from J, the junction contained 10 bases not matched to a gene. This chain's CDR3 is CAGHLTGEGYTF. CDR3 nucleotide sequence: TGTGCCGGACATTTGACAGGGGAAGGCTACACCTTC. Variable domain in full (rest from reference TRBV30 and TRBJ1-2): SQTIHQWPATLVQPVGSPLSLECTVEGTSNPNLYWYRQAAGRGLQLLFYSVGIGQISSEVPQNLSASRPQDRQFILSSKKLLLSDSGFYLCAGHLTGEGYTFGSGTRLTVV.

The chain has TRBV28 and TRBJ2-5; 9 bases match TRBD1. The V segment lost 10 bases and the J segment 5 bases; nucleotides outside the gene matches: 11. CDR1 and CDR2 from the germline V gene are MDHEN and SYDVKM. The CDR3 contains 14 residues. The CDR3 loop is CATNRGLMWETQYF. CDR3 DNA: TGTGCCACGAACAGGGGGCTGATGTGGGAGACCCAGTACTTC.

The chain carries TRBV4-1 and TRBJ2-7, with D unresolved. CDR3 length equals 14 residues. Germline CDR1 reads MGHRA; CDR2 reads YSYEKL. Trimming removed 0 bases from V and 3 bases from J, with 9 bases in between. This CDR3 reads CASSQDLGRYEQYF. The CDR3 nucleotides read TGCGCCAGCAGCCAAGATCTAGGGCGCTACGAGCAGTACTTC.

V and J are TRBV20-1 and TRBJ1-5, with TRBD1 matching over 8 bases. CDR3 length: 16 residues. Germline V gene sequence: CDR1 DFQATT, CDR2 SNEGSKA (reference sequence). With V trimmed by 2 bases and J by 0 bases, 6 bases remained unmatched. The CDR3 protein is CSARMTGENSNQPQHF. CDR3 coding DNA: TGCAGTGCTAGAATGACAGGGGAAAATAGCAATCAGCCCCAGCATTTT.

In this sample, this clonotype turned up a few times. The chain uses TRBV5-4 and TRBJ1-1; D gene ambiguous. Germline values: CDR1 SGHNT, CDR2 YYREEE (reference sequence). There are 12 residues in the CDR3. V lost 0 bases and J lost 3, with 3 bases in between. DNA for the CDR3: TGTGCCAGCAGCTTGGGGGACACTGAAGCTTTCTTT. As protein: CASSLGDTEAFF.

V and J are TRBV29-1 and TRBJ2-2, with D hard to call. The CDR3 contains 14 residues. Germline loops: CDR1 SQVTM, CDR2 ANQGSEA. The V and J ends lost 0 bases and 5 bases respectively, with 10 bases between them. Written as DNA, the CDR3 is TGCAGCGTTGAAGACTTACCCGGGACCGGGGAGCTGTTTTTT. Protein sequence: CSVEDLPGTGELFF.

This chain links TRBV27 with TRBJ2-7; TRBD1 or TRBD2 may be the D gene (5 bases each). Deletions cut 5 bases from V and 3 bases from J, with 17 bases between. CDR1 is MNHEY and CDR2 is SMNVEV in the germline V gene (reference sequence). This CDR3 spans 15 amino acids. The CDR3 reads CASSPSPGTHYEQYV. As DNA, the CDR3 is TGTGCCAGCAGTCCCTCACCCGGGACCCACTACGAGCAGTACGTC.

This CDR3 reads CASSIWRGKTEAFF. The CDR3, as DNA: TGTGCCAGTAGTATCTGGAGGGGAAAAACTGAAGCTTTCTTT. The rearrangement uses TRBV19 and TRBJ1-1; D might be TRBD1 (5 bases). In germline, CDR1 is LNHDA, CDR2 SQIVND (reference sequence). This CDR3 spans 14 amino acids. Trimming cost V 3 bases and J 5 bases, with 13 bases left between them.

The gene calls are TRBV29-1 and TRBJ2-1; 15 bases agree with TRBD2. From germline, CDR1 is SQVTM and CDR2 ANQGSEA. The CDR3 runs 17 residues. After removal of 3 bases from V and 3 bases from J, the junction contained 6 bases not matched to a gene. The CDR3 region has the DNA TGCAGCGTTGACGGGACTAGCGGGAGGCCCCTCTACAATGAGCAGTTCTTC. Translation: CSVDGTSGRPLYNEQFF.

This clonotype has just one count. The chain joins TRBV2 to TRBJ1-1, with D unclear. Trimming took off 6 bases at V and 0 bases at J, with 11 bases between the two ends. This CDR3 region has 14 residues. Germline CDR1 SNHLY, CDR2 FYNNEI. This chain's CDR3 is CASRTPVMNTEAFF. CDR3 DNA: TGTGCCAGCAGGACACCTGTCATGAACACTGAAGCTTTCTTT.

As DNA, the CDR3 is TGTGCCAGTAAACATGGGACAGCGAACACTGAAGCTTTCTTT. Protein: CASKHGTANTEAFF. The chain links TRBV19 to TRBJ1-1; 7 bases fit TRBD1. CDR1 is LNHDA, CDR2 SQIVND, per germline (reference sequence). The CDR3 sequence is 14 residues long. V lost 7 bases and J lost 1; bases outside the gene matches: 6.

V and J are TRBV4-2 and TRBJ2-7; D gene uncertain. Germline loops: CDR1 LGHNA, CDR2 YNFKEQ. The CDR3 has 13 amino acids. V lost 2 bases, J lost 2 bases, and 7 bases lay in between. DNA for the CDR3: TGTGCCAGCAGCCAAAATGTCCCCTACGAGCAGTACTTC. This translates into CASSQNVPYEQYF.

The rearrangement joins TRBV7-9 to TRBJ1-2; D remains unclear. Trimming removed 5 bases from V and 8 bases from J, with 9 bases in between. CDR1 and CDR2 from the germline V gene are SEHNR and FQNEAQ (reference sequence). The CDR3 is 11 residues long. In nucleotides, the CDR3 is TGTGCCAGCAGCGGGCGAGGCGGCTACACCTTC. Translating it yields CASSGRGGYTF.

J is TRBJ2-2 and V is TRBV10-3; D may be TRBD1 (5 bases). V dropped 2 bases and J dropped 5 bases, with 15 bases sitting between them. There are 16 residues in the CDR3. Germline V gene lookup returns CDR1 ENHRY and CDR2 SYGVKD. The CDR3, as DNA: TGTGCCATCAGTGAGAAGTCGGCAGGGCGAACCGGGGAGCTGTTTTTT. The encoded protein is CAISEKSAGRTGELFF.

This rearrangement joins TRBV5-4 to TRBJ1-1; D gene ambiguous. The V gene's germline CDR1 is SGHNT and CDR2 YYREEE (reference sequence). V was trimmed by 4 bases and J by 5 bases, leaving 9 bases between them. The CDR3 sequence is 12 residues long. In DNA form, the CDR3 reads TGTGCCAGCAGCGGAAGTGGAACTGAAGCTTTCTTT. Protein: CASSGSGTEAFF.

The rearrangement joins TRBV14 to TRBJ2-5, with D maybe TRBD2 (5 bases). Trimming left V 1 base short and J 2 bases short, with 14 bases between. CDR1 and CDR2 (germline): SGHDN, FVKESK. This CDR3 has 16 amino acids. The CDR3: CASSQVLYPGQETQYF. The CDR3 DNA reads TGTGCCAGCAGCCAAGTTCTCTATCCGGGGCAAGAGACCCAGTACTTC. Supplemented by reference TRBV14 and TRBJ2-5, the full variable domain reads EAGVTQFPSHSVIEKGQTVTLRCDPISGHDNLYWYRRVMGKEIKFLLHFVKESKQDESGMPNNRFLAERTGGTYSTLKVQPAELEDSGVYFCASSQVLYPGQETQYFGPGTRLLVL.